One T cell receptor (beta chain) is described in this entry. This CDR3 spans 16 amino acids. V shed 0 bases and J shed 1 base, with 11 bases lying between them. Per the germline V gene, CDR1 is MGHRA and CDR2 is YSYEKL. These data originate in a study of blood T cell repertoires in COVID-19. Study as a whole: Donors in the United States, Italy and Spain gave samples during acute or convalescent COVID-19. Nucleic acid was either cDNA or gDNA, and it came from T cells, B-cell-depleted T cells, or PBMCs.

Original methodology: Estimation of nucleated cell counts relied on the amplification of reference gene primers. Clones were read by immunoSEQ multiplex PCR, and TCRdb kept only the in-frame ones, dropping some. Clonal size and the V and J genes are those of that table, whereas D and trimming came from the DNA. The sample shows about 50,000 clones, 75% to 80% of them seen only once. What was sequenced was peripheral blood. The V and J genes are TRBV4-1 and TRBJ2-3; TRBD1 might be the D (5 bases). The TCR was taken from a man between 45 and 60 years old with active or convalescent COVID-19. The CDR3 DNA follows: TGCGCCAGCAGCCAAGATCGTCCCAGGGGCACAGATACGCAGTATTTT. Its protein is CASSQDRPRGTDTQYF.